These 13 T cell receptor beta chains were sequenced from one sample in a study of blood T cell repertoires in COVID-19. Sequencing was performed with immunoSEQ multiplex PCR; in TCRdb, only in-frame clones are kept and a portion is missing. The repertoire holds about 300,000 clones, with approximately 92% as singletons. The sequenced sample consisted of peripheral blood. These receptors all stem from a woman younger than 45 with COVID-19, enrolled during active disease.

This clone was seen only once. V and J are TRBV20-1 and TRBJ2-2; D is possibly TRBD1 (6 bases). Germline CDR1 and CDR2: DFQATT and SNEGSKA (reference sequence). The CDR3 has 14 amino acids. Trimming removed 3 bases from V and 0 bases from J, with 8 bases in between. The CDR3 DNA reads as TGCAGTGCTAGTAAGGGGGCGAACACCGGGGAGCTGTTTTTT. It codes for CSASKGANTGELFF.

This clone was detected once. The rearrangement joins TRBV6-2 or TRBV6-3 to TRBJ1-1, with TRBD1 matching 7 bases. The CDR3 covers 14 residues. V shed 6 bases and J 11 bases; nucleotides not matched to a gene: 15. Germline assignment: CDR1 MNHEY and CDR2 SVGEGT. CDR3 sequence (DNA): TGTGCCAGCAGCCCCCGGACAGGCGTGTTAGCGGCTTTCTTT. The encoded protein is CASSPRTGVLAAFF.

This chain joins TRBV29-1 and TRBJ2-1; possibly TRBD1 for D (6 bases). V lost 7 bases and J lost 7, with 8 bases in between. Germline CDR1 reads SQVTM; CDR2 reads ANQGSEA. The length of the CDR3 is 10 residues. CDR3 nucleotides: TGCAGCGCCCAGGGGAATGAGCAGTTCTTC. This codes for CSAQGNEQFF.

This chain connects TRBV4-2 to TRBJ2-3, with D perhaps TRBD2 (6 bases). Trimming took off 0 bases at V and 1 base at J, with 8 bases between the two ends. Germline CDR1 and CDR2: LGHNA and YNFKEQ. The CDR3 spans 15 residues. This chain's CDR3 is CASSQDERGTDTQYF. The CDR3 DNA reads TGTGCCAGCAGCCAAGATGAGCGGGGCACAGATACGCAGTATTTT.

This chain uses TRBV15 with TRBJ1-4, with a tentative D call TRBD1 (5 bases). Germline V gives CDR1 LNHNV, CDR2 YYDKDF (reference sequence). V lost 1 base, J lost 2 bases, and 8 bases lay in between. The CDR3 length is 15 residues. CDR3 bases: TGTGCCACCAGCAGAGCGGCAGGGACTAATGAAAAACTGTTTTTT. Its translation: CATSRAAGTNEKLFF.

The chain combines TRBV10-1 with TRBJ2-3, with a possible D match to TRBD1 (5 bases). From germline, CDR1 is WNHNN and CDR2 SYGVQD (reference sequence). The CDR3 runs 14 residues. V shed 6 bases and J shed 1 base, with 11 bases lying between them. The CDR3 coding sequence is TGCGCCAGCAGGGCGGACATTGGCACAGATACGCAGTATTTT. It encodes CASRADIGTDTQYF.

This sequence joins TRBV7-9 and TRBJ2-1, with a possible D match to TRBD2 (6 bases). CDR3 length: 13 residues. Trimming shortened V by 5 bases and J by 6 bases, and 11 bases separated the two germline ends. CDR1 is SEHNR and CDR2 is FQNEAQ in the germline V gene (reference sequence). The CDR3 nucleotides are TGTGCCAGCAGCGGGGGGTTGTCCAATGAGCAGTTCTTC. It codes for CASSGGLSNEQFF.

The gene calls are TRBV4-1 and TRBJ2-7, with 8 nucleotides matching TRBD1. CDR3 length equals 15 residues. The junction had 8 bases not matched to a gene; V was cut back by 4 bases and J by 3 bases. Per germline, CDR1 MGHRA and CDR2 YSYEKL. The CDR3 nucleotides are TGCGCCAGCAGCCTCGGACAGGGTGAACACTACGAGCAGTACTTC. It yields the protein CASSLGQGEHYEQYF.

The chain uses TRBV18 and TRBJ2-7; TRBD2 matches at 8 bases. Trimming removed 3 bases from V and 2 bases from J; junction bases left unmatched: 3. Germline V gene lookup returns CDR1 KGHSH and CDR2 LQKENI. This CDR3 contains 14 residues. This CDR3 reads CASSPSGGPYEQYF. The CDR3 coding sequence is TGTGCCAGCTCACCGTCGGGAGGGCCCTACGAGCAGTACTTC.

This chain links TRBV7-2 with TRBJ1-2, with 7 bases lining up with TRBD1. CDR3 size: 15 residues. Trimming at V came to 5 bases and at J to 4 bases, leaving 10 bases not matched to a gene. The germline gives CDR1 SGHTA, CDR2 FQGNSA. In DNA, the CDR3 is TGTGCCAGCAGCAGTGCAGGGGGAAATAGCTATGGCTACACCTTC. It encodes CASSSAGGNSYGYTF. The variable domain in full, completed from reference TRBV7-2 and TRBJ1-2, reads GAGVSQSPSNKVTEKGKDVELRCDPISGHTALYWYRQSLGQGLEFLIYFQGNSAPDKSGLPSDRFSAERTGGSVSTLTIQRTQQEDSAVYLCASSSAGGNSYGYTFGSGTRLTVV.

V and J are TRBV18 and TRBJ2-7; 8 positions agree with TRBD2. Germline loops: CDR1 KGHSH, CDR2 LQKENI. The V segment lost 3 bases and the J segment 6 bases; nucleotides outside the gene matches: 7. This CDR3 spans 14 amino acids. Here the CDR3 reads CASSPRGGVGEQYF. The CDR3 DNA follows: TGTGCCAGCTCACCCCGGGGGGGGGTGGGCGAGCAGTACTTC.

The V gene is TRBV11-3, the J gene TRBJ1-5; tentative D call: TRBD1 (5 bases). The germline V gene has CDR1 SGHNT and CDR2 YENEEA. There are 16 residues in the CDR3. V gave up 3 bases and J gave up 1 base, with 13 bases separating them. CDR3 DNA: TGTGCCAGCAGCTTGGCGGGGGAGTGGAGCAATCAGCCCCAGCATTTT. It codes for CASSLAGEWSNQPQHF.

The gene calls are TRBV4-1 and TRBJ2-3; D is uncertain. The CDR3 loop spans 15 amino acids. Germline V gene sequence: CDR1 MGHRA, CDR2 YSYEKL. V was trimmed by 0 bases and J by 3 bases, leaving 10 bases between them. In nucleotides, the CDR3 is TGCGCCAGCAGCCAAGAGTACAATCCGACAGATACGCAGTATTTT. Residues: CASSQEYNPTDTQYF.